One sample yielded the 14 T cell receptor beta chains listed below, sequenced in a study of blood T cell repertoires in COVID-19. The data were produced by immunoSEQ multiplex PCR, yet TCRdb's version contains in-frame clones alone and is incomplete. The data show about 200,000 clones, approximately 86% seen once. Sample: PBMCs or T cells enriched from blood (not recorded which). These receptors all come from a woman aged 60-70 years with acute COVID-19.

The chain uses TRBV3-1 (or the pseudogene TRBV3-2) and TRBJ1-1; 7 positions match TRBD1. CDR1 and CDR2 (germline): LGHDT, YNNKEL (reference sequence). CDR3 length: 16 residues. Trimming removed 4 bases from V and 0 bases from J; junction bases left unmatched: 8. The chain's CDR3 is CASSLATGTLNTEAFF. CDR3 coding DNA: TGTGCCAGCAGCCTAGCGACAGGGACATTGAACACTGAAGCTTTCTTT.

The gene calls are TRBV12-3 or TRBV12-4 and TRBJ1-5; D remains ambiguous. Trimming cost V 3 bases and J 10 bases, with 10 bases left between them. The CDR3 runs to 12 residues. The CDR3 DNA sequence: TGTGCCAGCAGTTTTGGCCTCTCTCCCCAGCATTTT. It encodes CASSFGLSPQHF.

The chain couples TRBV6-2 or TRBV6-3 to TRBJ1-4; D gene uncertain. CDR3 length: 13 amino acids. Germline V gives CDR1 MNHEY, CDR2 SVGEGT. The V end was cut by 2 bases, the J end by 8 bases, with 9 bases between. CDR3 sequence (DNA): TGTGCCAGCAGTTACCCAAATAGCGAAAAACTGTTTTTT. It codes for CASSYPNSEKLFF.

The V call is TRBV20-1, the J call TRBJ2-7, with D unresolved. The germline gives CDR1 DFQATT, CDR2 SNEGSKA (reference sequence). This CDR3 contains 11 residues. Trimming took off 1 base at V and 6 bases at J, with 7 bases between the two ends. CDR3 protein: CSARGIFEQYF. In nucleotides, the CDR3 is TGCAGTGCTAGAGGTATTTTCGAGCAGTACTTC.

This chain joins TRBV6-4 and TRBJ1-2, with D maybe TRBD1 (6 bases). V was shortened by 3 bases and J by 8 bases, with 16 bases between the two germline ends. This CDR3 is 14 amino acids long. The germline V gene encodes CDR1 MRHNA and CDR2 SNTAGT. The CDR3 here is CASSEVGQTGGYTF. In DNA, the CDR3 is TGTGCCAGCAGTGAAGTCGGACAGACGGGGGGCTACACCTTC.

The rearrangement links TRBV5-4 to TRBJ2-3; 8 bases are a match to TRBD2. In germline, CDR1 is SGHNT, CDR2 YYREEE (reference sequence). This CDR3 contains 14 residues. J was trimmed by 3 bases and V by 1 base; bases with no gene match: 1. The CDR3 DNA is TGTGCCAGCAGCTTGAGCGGGGGTACAGATACGCAGTATTTT. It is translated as CASSLSGGTDTQYF.

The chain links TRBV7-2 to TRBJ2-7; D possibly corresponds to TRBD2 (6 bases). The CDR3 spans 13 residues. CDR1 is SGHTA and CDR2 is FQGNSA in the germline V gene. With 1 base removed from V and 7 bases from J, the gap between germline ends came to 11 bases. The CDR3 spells CASSLEGRGEQYV. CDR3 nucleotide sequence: TGTGCCAGCAGCTTAGAGGGCCGGGGGGAGCAGTACGTC.

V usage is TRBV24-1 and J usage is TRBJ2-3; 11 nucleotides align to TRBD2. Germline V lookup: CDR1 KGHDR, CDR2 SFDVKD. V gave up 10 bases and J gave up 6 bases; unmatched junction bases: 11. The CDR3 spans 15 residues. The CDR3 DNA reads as TGTGCCACAAACCCTACTAGCGGGGGCCCGGATACGCAGTATTTT. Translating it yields CATNPTSGGPDTQYF.

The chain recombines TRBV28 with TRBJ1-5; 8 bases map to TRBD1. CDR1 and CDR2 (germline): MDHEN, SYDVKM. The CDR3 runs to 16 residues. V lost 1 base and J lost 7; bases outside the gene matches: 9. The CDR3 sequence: CASSLSGQGADQPQHF. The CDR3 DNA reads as TGTGCCAGCAGTTTATCTGGGCAGGGGGCGGACCAGCCCCAGCATTTT.

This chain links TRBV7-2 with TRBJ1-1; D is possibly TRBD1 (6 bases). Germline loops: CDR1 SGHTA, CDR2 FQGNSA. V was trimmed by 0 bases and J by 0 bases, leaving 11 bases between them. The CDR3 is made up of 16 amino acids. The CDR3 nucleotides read TGTGCCAGCAGCTTAGCCCCCACAGGGATGAACACTGAAGCTTTCTTT. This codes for CASSLAPTGMNTEAFF.

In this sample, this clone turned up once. CDR3 region: CASSLEGQGSMTQYF. The CDR3 nucleotides read TGCGCCAGCAGCTTGGAGGGACAGGGGAGTATGACCCAGTACTTC. The chain carries TRBV5-1 and TRBJ2-5; 10 bases agree with TRBD1. With 0 bases clipped from V and 7 bases from J, the junction kept 6 bases outside the gene matches. This CDR3 has 15 amino acids. Germline CDR1 is SGHRS and CDR2 is YFSETQ.

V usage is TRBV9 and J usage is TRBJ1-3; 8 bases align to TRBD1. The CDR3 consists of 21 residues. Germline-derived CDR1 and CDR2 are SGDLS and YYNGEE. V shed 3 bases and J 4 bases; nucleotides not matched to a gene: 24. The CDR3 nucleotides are TGTGCCAGCAGCGCCGCCGGAGCTAACCCGGACAGGGAAAAGGGGGGAAACACCATATATTTT. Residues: CASSAAGANPDREKGGNTIYF. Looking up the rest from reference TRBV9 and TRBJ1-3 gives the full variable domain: DSGVTQTPKHLITATGQRVTLRCSPRSGDLSVYWYQQSLDQGLQFLIQYYNGEERAKGNILERFSAQQFPDLHSELNLSSLELGDSALYFCASSAAGANPDREKGGNTIYFGEGSWLTVV.

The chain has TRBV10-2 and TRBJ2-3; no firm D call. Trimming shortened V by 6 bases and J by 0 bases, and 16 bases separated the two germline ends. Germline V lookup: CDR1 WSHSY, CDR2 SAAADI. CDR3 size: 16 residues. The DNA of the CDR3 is TGCGCCAGCAGATATGACTGGATAACTAGCACAGATACGCAGTATTTT. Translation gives CASRYDWITSTDTQYF.

This CDR3 is CASSFLGTEAFF. The CDR3 DNA sequence: TGTGCCAGCAGTTTTCTAGGAACTGAAGCTTTCTTT. The rearrangement uses TRBV28 and TRBJ1-1; no reliable D call. The V end was cut by 3 bases, the J end by 5 bases, with 7 bases between. The CDR3 sequence is 12 residues long. CDR1 MDHEN and CDR2 SYDVKM come from the germline V gene.